A selection of T cell receptor beta chains follows, all from one sample in a study of cytomegalovirus exposure and HLA in healthy donors. The method was immunoSEQ multiplex PCR; TCRdb's version includes in-frame clones alone and lacks a portion of them. The table shows 150,000 or so clones, with roughly 80% occurring only once. The sequencing input was PBMCs. The receptors were sampled from a man younger than 35 in good health and CMV-seropositive. Each CDR3 is given with its conserved first and last residue. Each record gives: clone size, V gene, D gene, J gene, CDR3 protein, CDR3 DNA. A D gene is named only where the DNA matches it firmly. Rows may omit the clone size; those that give it use once, few, many or a size class.

-	TRBV6-1	-	TRBJ2-7	CASSESWGHEQYF	TGTGCCAGCAGTGAAAGCTGGGGACACGAGCAGTACTTC
-	TRBV28	-	TRBJ2-1	CASSSLGDYNEQFF	TGTGCCAGCAGTTCCCTAGGGGACTACAATGAGCAGTTCTTC
-	TRBV7-2	-	TRBJ2-1	CASSFSRNEQFF	TGTGCCAGCAGCTTTTCGCGTAATGAGCAGTTCTTC
-	TRBV28	TRBD1	TRBJ2-7	CASRSQGAGYEQYF	TGTGCCAGCAGATCACAGGGGGCCGGCTACGAGCAGTACTTC
-	TRBV5-1	-	TRBJ2-7	CASSSGSPLYEQYF	TGCGCCAGCAGCTCCGGGTCCCCGCTCTACGAGCAGTACTTC
-	TRBV6-5	TRBD2	TRBJ2-2	CASSYAGGAGELFF	TGTGCCAGCAGTTACGCGGGGGGCGCCGGGGAGCTGTTTTTT
-	TRBV5-1	TRBD2	TRBJ2-1	CASSSMLGTSGSEQFF	TGCGCCAGCAGCTCGATGCTAGGGACTAGCGGGAGTGAGCAGTTCTTC
few	TRBV29-1	TRBD2	TRBJ2-1	CSVDGGRTNEQFF	TGCAGCGTTGATGGCGGGAGGACAAATGAGCAGTTCTTC
-	TRBV29-1	-	TRBJ2-1	CSVAWSSYNEQFF	TGCAGCGTTGCCTGGAGCTCCTACAATGAGCAGTTCTTC
-	TRBV30	TRBD2	TRBJ2-5	CASWGLAGGETQYF	TGTGCCTCCTGGGGACTAGCGGGAGGAGAGACCCAGTACTTC
-	TRBV18	TRBD1	TRBJ1-5	CASSRTGGNQPQHF	TGTGCCAGCTCACGGACAGGGGGCAATCAGCCCCAGCATTTT
-	TRBV6-1	-	TRBJ2-2	CASREGGGLDGELFF	TGTGCCAGCAGAGAAGGGGGGGGGTTAGACGGGGAGCTGTTTTTT
-	TRBV7-3	-	TRBJ1-1	CASSLAGELEAFF	TGTGCCAGCAGCTTGGCGGGGGAACTCGAGGCTTTCTTT
-	TRBV28	-	TRBJ2-4	CASSLSDRAKNIQYF	TGTGCCAGCAGTTTATCCGACAGAGCCAAAAACATTCAGTACTTC
-	TRBV18	-	TRBJ2-7	CASSPPGRLSSYEQYF	TGTGCCAGCTCACCCCCTGGCAGGCTGAGCTCCTACGAGCAGTACTTC
-	TRBV30	-	TRBJ1-2	CAWKGRGYTF	TGTGCCTGGAAAGGGAGAGGCTACACCTTC
-	TRBV29-1	TRBD1	TRBJ1-1	CSVEVRGQVNTEAFF	TGCAGCGTTGAAGTGAGGGGACAGGTGAACACTGAAGCTTTCTTT
once	TRBV5-4	TRBD1	TRBJ2-3	CASSFRVGGGTQYF	TGTGCCAGCAGCTTCAGAGTAGGGGGCGGTACGCAGTATTTT
-	TRBV19	TRBD1	TRBJ2-1	CASSTGGSYNEQFF	TGTGCCAGTAGTACAGGGGGCTCTTACAATGAGCAGTTCTTC
-	TRBV5-4	TRBD1	TRBJ2-7	CASSTGDRSYEQYF	TGTGCCAGCAGCACAGGGGATCGCTCCTACGAGCAGTACTTC
-	TRBV11-2	-	TRBJ1-3	CASSLKSDTIYF	TGTGCCAGCAGCTTGAAATCGGACACCATATATTTT
-	TRBV6-1	-	TRBJ2-1	CASSERSTTPRNNEQFF	TGTGCCAGCAGTGAACGTTCAACTACCCCGCGGAACAATGAGCAGTTCTTC
once	TRBV18	TRBD1	TRBJ1-1	CASSPRQGNRGGTEAFF	TGTGCCAGCTCACCTCGACAGGGCAATCGTGGGGGAACTGAAGCTTTCTTT
-	TRBV28	-	TRBJ2-7	CASFDPDSTYEQYF	TGTGCCAGCTTCGACCCGGACAGCACCTACGAGCAGTACTTC
-	TRBV4-1	TRBD1	TRBJ2-7	CASSQGWGRGQHEQYF	TGCGCCAGCAGCCAAGGGTGGGGCAGGGGGCAGCACGAGCAGTACTTC
-	TRBV27	-	TRBJ2-7	CASSFTVDYEQYF	TGTGCCAGCAGTTTTACGGTAGACTACGAGCAGTACTTT
-	TRBV5-1	-	TRBJ2-7	CASSVTGVTYEQYF	TGCGCCAGCAGCGTAACGGGGGTAACCTACGAGCAGTACTTC
-	TRBV5-1	TRBD1	TRBJ2-5	CASSSGTGRETQYF	TGCGCCAGCAGCTCCGGGACAGGGAGGGAGACCCAGTACTTC
-	TRBV9	-	TRBJ2-5	CASSGRQAQETQYF	TGTGCCAGCAGCGGCCGACAGGCCCAAGAGACCCAGTACTTC
few	TRBV6-1	TRBD1	TRBJ2-7	CASSEGWDRPPVGEQYF	TGTGCCAGCAGTGAAGGCTGGGACAGGCCCCCGGTCGGGGAGCAGTACTTC
few	TRBV5-1	TRBD1	TRBJ2-5	CASSSGTGAQETQYF	TGCGCCAGCAGCTCAGGGACAGGCGCACAAGAGACCCAGTACTTC
-	TRBV5-8	TRBD2	TRBJ2-7	CASSLAAFSKAGDDEQYF	TGTGCCAGCAGCTTGGCCGCTTTCTCTAAAGCGGGAGACGACGAGCAGTACTTC
once	TRBV7-9	TRBD1	TRBJ1-5	CASSSTLGTGVGQPQHF	TGTGCCAGCAGCTCTACCCTCGGGACAGGGGTAGGCCAGCCCCAGCATTTT
-	TRBV29-1	-	TRBJ1-1	CSVAVANTEAFF	TGCAGCGTTGCTGTGGCGAACACTGAAGCTTTCTTT
-	TRBV30	-	TRBJ2-7	CAFSPGYEQYF	TGTGCCTTTTCCCCCGGCTACGAGCAGTACTTC
once	TRBV19	TRBD2	TRBJ2-3	CASSAGLAGSTDTQYF	TGTGCCAGTAGTGCGGGACTAGCGGGAAGCACAGATACGCAGTATTTT
once	TRBV30	TRBD1	TRBJ1-3	CAWGALTGGISGNTIYF	TGTGCCTGGGGGGCCTTGACAGGGGGTATCTCTGGAAACACCATATATTTT
-	TRBV10-2	-	TRBJ2-2	CASSELGKGAGELFF	TGCGCCAGCAGTGAACTGGGGAAAGGGGCCGGGGAGCTGTTTTTT
-	TRBV28	TRBD1	TRBJ1-4	CASSLGQPNEKLFF	TGTGCCAGCAGTTTGGGACAGCCTAATGAAAAACTGTTTTTT